This TCR beta chain was identified during a study of graft-versus-host responses after intestinal transplantation. Study summary: The whole recipient group had anti-thymocyte globulin induction followed by tacrolimus and steroids for roughly three years.

Graft-derived tissue was subjected to processing to liberate intraepithelial and lamina propria lymphocytes. Some clones are missing from TCRdb's copy, which holds only in-frame ones; the method was immunoSEQ multiplex PCR. The sample consists of 60,000 to 70,000 clones, around 90% of them appearing once. About this clone itself: Its antigen is as yet unknown.

Study-wide results and limits: GvH clones were identified in recipient marrow, with some first appearing in ileum or blood.

This TCR was sampled from a human patient who received an intestinal transplant, so some T cells may come from the graft donor. The starting material was ileum tissue, obtained 350 to 400 days after transplant.

CDR3 sequence (DNA): TGCGCCAGCAGCCAAGTAGCCTCAGTCCCCGGGGAGCTGTTTTTT. Its translation is CASSQVASVPGELFF. This rearrangement joins TRBV4-1 to TRBJ2-2; no reliable D call. Germline loops: CDR1 MGHRA, CDR2 YSYEKL. V gave up 1 base and J gave up 6 bases, with 12 bases separating them. The CDR3 sequence is 15 residues long.